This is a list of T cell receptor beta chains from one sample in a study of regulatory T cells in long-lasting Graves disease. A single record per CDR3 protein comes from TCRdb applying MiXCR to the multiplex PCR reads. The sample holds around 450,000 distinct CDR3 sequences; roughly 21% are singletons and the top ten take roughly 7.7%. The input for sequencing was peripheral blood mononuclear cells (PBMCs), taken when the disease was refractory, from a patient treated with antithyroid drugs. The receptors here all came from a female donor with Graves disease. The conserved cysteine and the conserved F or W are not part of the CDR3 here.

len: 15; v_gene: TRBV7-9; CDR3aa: ASSLGGLAGSTDTQY
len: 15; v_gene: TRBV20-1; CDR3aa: SARASLAGGITETQY
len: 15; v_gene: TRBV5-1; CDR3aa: ASSLDGGQYSNQPQH
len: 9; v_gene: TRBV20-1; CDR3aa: SAQVNTEAF
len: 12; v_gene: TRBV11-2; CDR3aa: ASRGQLNTGELF
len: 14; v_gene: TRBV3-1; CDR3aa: ASSQAGVGNTGELF
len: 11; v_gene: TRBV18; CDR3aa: ASSRNRGGELF
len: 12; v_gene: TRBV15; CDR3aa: ATSRVEFNQPQH
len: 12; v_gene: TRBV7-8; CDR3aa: ASSLVDTNYGYT
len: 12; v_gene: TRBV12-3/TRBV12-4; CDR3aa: ASSPIGQRTEAF
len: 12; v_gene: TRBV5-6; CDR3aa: ASSLPRGTGELF
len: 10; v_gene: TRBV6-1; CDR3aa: ASAGQGETQY
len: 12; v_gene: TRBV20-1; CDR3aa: SAASGGRHYEQY
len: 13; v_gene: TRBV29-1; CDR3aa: SVEDRATGTSEQY
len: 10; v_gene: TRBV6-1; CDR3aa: ASSSYTDGYT
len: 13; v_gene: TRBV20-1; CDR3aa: SARLVQGYNQPQH
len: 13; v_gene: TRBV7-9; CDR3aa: TSSLGGLPGEKLF
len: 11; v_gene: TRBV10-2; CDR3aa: AIRLAGGYEQY
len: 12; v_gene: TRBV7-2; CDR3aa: ASSLYPGLYGYT
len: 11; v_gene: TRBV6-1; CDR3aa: ASSEMGGQPQH
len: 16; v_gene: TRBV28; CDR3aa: ASSLSGTSGSSTYEQY
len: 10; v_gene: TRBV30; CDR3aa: AWRDMNTEAF
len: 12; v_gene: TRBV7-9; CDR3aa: ASSPPRTAGELF
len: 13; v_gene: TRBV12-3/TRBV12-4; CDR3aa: ASSLAWGNNSPLH
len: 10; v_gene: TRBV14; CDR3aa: ASSQDRSGYT
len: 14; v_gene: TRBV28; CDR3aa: ASSYFGQGSSYEQY
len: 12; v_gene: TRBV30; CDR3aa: AWSVGVWGSEQF
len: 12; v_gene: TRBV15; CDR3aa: AVGGRGALQPQH
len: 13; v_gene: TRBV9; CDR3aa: ASSAAGTEDAEAF
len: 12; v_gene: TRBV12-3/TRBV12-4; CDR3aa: ASKGQGGNQPQH
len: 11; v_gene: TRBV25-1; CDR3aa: ASQGGATYEQY
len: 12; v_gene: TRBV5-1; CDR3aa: ASSSQGVGDTQY
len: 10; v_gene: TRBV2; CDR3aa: ASSLAVHTQY
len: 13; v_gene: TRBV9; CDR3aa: ASNVGLDFNYGYT
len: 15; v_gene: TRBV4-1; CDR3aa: ASSHPSGGLNTGELF
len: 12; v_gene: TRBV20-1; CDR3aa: SAGRQGMWETQY
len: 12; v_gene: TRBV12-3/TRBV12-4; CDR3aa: ASSPGQENNEAF
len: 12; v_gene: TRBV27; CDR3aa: ASSPSYGNQPQH
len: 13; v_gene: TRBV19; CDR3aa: ASSILAGGLSEQY
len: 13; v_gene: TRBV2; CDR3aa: ASSVDAGGNSPLH
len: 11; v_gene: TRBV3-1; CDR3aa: ASSHVLGTEAF
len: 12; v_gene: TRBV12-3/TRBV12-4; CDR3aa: ASSSPPGTETQY